Presented here are 4 T cell receptor beta chains from one specimen sequenced in a study of blood T cell repertoires in COVID-19. TCRdb's table, derived via immunoSEQ multiplex PCR, lists solely in-frame clones and lacks some. This repertoire shows 180,000 or so clones, over 75% found once; its top ten account for 9.5% to 12%. Material for sequencing was PBMCs or T cells enriched from blood (not recorded which). Receptors originate from a man aged 45 to 65 who had recovered from COVID-19.

This clone is a singleton in its sample. This sequence joins TRBV3-1 (or the pseudogene TRBV3-2) and TRBJ1-4, with TRBD1 identical over 7 bases. J lost 0 bases, V lost 2 bases, and 18 bases had no gene match. The CDR3 covers 21 residues. CDR1 and CDR2 from the germline V gene are LGHDT and YNNKEL (reference sequence). DNA for the CDR3: TGTGCCAGCAGCCAACTGCTAACACCGGGACAGCAGATTGCAACTAATGAAAAACTGTTTTTT. This sequence encodes CASSQLLTPGQQIATNEKLFF.

V gene TRBV5-4 combines with J gene TRBJ2-7; 12 bases map to TRBD1. The CDR3 runs to 16 residues. CDR1 and CDR2 (germline): SGHNT, YYREEE (reference sequence). The V segment lost 2 bases and the J segment 0 bases; nucleotides outside the gene matches: 3. The CDR3 nucleotides read TGTGCCAGCAGCTTACCGGGACAGGGGGCCTCCTACGAGCAGTACTTC. Its protein is CASSLPGQGASYEQYF.

This chain joins TRBV3-1 (or the pseudogene TRBV3-2) and TRBJ1-6, with 7 bases fitting TRBD1. From germline, CDR1 is LGHDT and CDR2 YNNKEL (reference sequence). The J segment lost 14 bases and the V segment lost 9 bases, leaving 22 bases of the junction unmatched. The CDR3 runs to 16 residues. The CDR3 DNA reads as TGTGCCAGTCGTGCATCAACAGGGGCCTCCCTTCCCACCCTCCACTTT. Its translation is CASRASTGASLPTLHF.

The chain links TRBV4-1 to TRBJ2-1, with 9 nucleotides matching TRBD1. The V gene's germline CDR1 is MGHRA and CDR2 YSYEKL. J lost 6 bases, V lost 2 bases, and 8 bases had no gene match. The CDR3 spans 16 residues. CDR3 sequence (DNA): TGCGCCAGCAGCCAAACCGGGACAGGGTCCCTCAATGAGCAGTTCTTC. This translates into CASSQTGTGSLNEQFF.